Listed below are T cell receptor beta chains from one sample, sequenced in a study of blood T cell repertoires in COVID-19. Repertoires were generated with immunoSEQ multiplex PCR, while TCRdb's copy carries only in-frame clones and drops some. The sample contains 450,000 or so clones, 89% of which appear only once. The sequencing sample was made of peripheral blood. These receptors came from a man aged 18 to 35 with COVID-19, enrolled during active disease. The conserved cysteine and the conserved F or W are not part of the CDR3 here. D genes are given only for firm matches. Part of the rows lack a size; the others show once, few, many or a class for expanded clones.

V gene	clone size	J gene	D gene	CDR3 protein
TRBV15	-	TRBJ2-4	-	ATSREAPNIQY
TRBV5-1	few	TRBJ2-3	TRBD2	ASSLVRPGGADTQY
TRBV29-1	-	TRBJ1-2	-	SVGQGEGYT
TRBV24-1	once	TRBJ1-2	-	ATFEEEDPSGYGYT
TRBV5-1	-	TRBJ2-2	-	ASSLAARGSGELF
TRBV29-1	-	TRBJ1-5	-	SVGGPGLPQH
TRBV11-3	-	TRBJ1-1	TRBD1	ASSARQGMNTEAF
TRBV12-5	-	TRBJ2-3	TRBD2	ASGAPLAGARDTQY
TRBV5-5	-	TRBJ2-7	-	ASSLGQVLHEQY
TRBV10-2	-	TRBJ2-6	TRBD1	ASIGGTGGISGANVLT
TRBV5-1	-	TRBJ2-6	TRBD1	ASSWGQGTGANVLT
TRBV5-6	-	TRBJ1-6	-	ASSLTRGRDNSPLH
TRBV3-1/TRBV3-2	-	TRBJ2-5	-	ASRRDLKETQY
TRBV24-1	-	TRBJ1-1	-	ATSPTGRTEAF
TRBV4-1	-	TRBJ2-7	-	ASSQGPGSHEQY
TRBV6-5	-	TRBJ2-1	TRBD1	ASSYAGTALGVEQF
TRBV11-2	-	TRBJ1-6	-	ASSFEAGRNSPLH
TRBV24-1	-	TRBJ1-2	-	ATSAGANYGYT
TRBV7-2	few	TRBJ1-3	-	ASSPGGTGGNTIY
TRBV18	-	TRBJ2-1	-	ASSPPNGYNEQF
TRBV5-1	-	TRBJ1-2	-	ASSLTALNYGYT
TRBV5-4	few	TRBJ1-1	-	ASSLRGITEAF
TRBV15	-	TRBJ2-7	-	ATSTPGGLEGGYEQY
TRBV28	few	TRBJ2-5	TRBD2	ASSFSAGGPRVGQETQY
TRBV6-1	-	TRBJ1-4	-	ASSEVRAGEKLF
TRBV27	-	TRBJ2-7	-	ASSSLAGRYEQY
TRBV7-8	-	TRBJ2-3	TRBD1	ASSLDRGTDTQY
TRBV7-8	-	TRBJ1-6	TRBD1	ASSRDRYNSPLH
TRBV5-5	-	TRBJ2-3	-	ASSFGQGTDTQY
TRBV2	-	TRBJ2-7	-	ASSGVQGFYEQY
TRBV11-2	once	TRBJ2-5	TRBD2	ASSPSLAGGQETQY
TRBV19	-	TRBJ1-5	TRBD1	ASSPRTGGLLNQPQH
TRBV7-3	-	TRBJ2-5	-	ASSSRLPRETQY
TRBV5-1	-	TRBJ2-5	TRBD1	ASSSGDRDQETQY
TRBV20-1	-	TRBJ2-7	-	SARSLYEQY
TRBV7-8	-	TRBJ2-3	-	ASSLPRTDTQY
TRBV29-1	-	TRBJ2-7	TRBD1	SAGTGGVSYEQY